This T cell receptor (beta chain) was recovered during a study of T cell responses to AZD1222 COVID-19 vaccine. The overall study: Pooling was applied to second doses at about 4 or about 12 weeks. The study, taken as a whole, reports: Distributed over spike, vaccine-associated CD4 TCRs predominated at 160-218 and 743-854. Repertoires were collected only later (after the peak T cell response had occurred). AZD1222 recipients seropositive at baseline numbered only 6 or 7.

With respect to this clone: The antigen remains unidentified.

This table comes from immunoSEQ multiplex PCR, and its TCRdb copy is limited to in-frame clones, with some not included. The sample has some 160,000 clones; 90% to 95% are singletons. Trimming cost V 7 bases and J 3 bases, with 9 bases left between them. The CDR3 consists of 12 residues. Germline-derived CDR1 and CDR2 are MDHEN and SYDVKM. The TCR was taken from an adult in good health. The chain has TRBV28 and TRBJ1-2; D gene uncertain. Specimen: peripheral blood, collected on day 0 of AZD1222 vaccination. The CDR3: CASTDGDYGYTF. DNA for the CDR3: TGTGCCAGCACAGACGGGGACTATGGCTACACCTTC.